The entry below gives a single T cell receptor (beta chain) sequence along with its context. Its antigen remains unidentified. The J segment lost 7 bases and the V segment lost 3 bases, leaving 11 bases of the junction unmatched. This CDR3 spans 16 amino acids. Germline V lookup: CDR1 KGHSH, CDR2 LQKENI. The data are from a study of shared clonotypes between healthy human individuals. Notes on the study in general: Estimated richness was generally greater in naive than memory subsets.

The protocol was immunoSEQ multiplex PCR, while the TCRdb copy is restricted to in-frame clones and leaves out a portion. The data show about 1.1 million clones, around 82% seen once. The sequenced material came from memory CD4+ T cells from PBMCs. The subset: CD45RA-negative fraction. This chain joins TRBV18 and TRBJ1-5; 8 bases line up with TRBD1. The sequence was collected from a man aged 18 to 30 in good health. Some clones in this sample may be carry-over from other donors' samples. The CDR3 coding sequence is TGTGCCAGCTCACCCGGGCAGGGGGCCAGCATGCAGCCCCAGCATTTT. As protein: CASSPGQGASMQPQHF.